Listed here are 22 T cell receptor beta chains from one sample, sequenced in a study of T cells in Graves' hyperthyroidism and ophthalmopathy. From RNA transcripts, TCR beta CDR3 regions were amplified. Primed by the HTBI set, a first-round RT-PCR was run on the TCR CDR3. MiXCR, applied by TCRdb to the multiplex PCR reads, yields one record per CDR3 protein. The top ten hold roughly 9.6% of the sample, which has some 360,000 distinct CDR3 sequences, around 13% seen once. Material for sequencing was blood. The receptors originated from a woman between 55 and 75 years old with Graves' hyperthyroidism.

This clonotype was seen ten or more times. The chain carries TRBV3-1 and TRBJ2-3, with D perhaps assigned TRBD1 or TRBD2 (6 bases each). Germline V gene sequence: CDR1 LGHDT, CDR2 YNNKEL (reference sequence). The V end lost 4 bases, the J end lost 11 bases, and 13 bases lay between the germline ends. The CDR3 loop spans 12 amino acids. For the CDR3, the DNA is TGTGCCAGCAGCCCCGGGGGCTGGGTGCAGTATTTT. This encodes CASSPGGWVQYF.

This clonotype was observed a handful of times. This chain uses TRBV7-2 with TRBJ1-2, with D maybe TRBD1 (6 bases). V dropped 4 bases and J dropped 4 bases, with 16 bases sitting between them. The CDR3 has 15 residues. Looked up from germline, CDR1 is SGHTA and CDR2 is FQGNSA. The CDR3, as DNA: TGTGCCAGCAGCTCCAGGAGGGGGGTCGGCTATGGCTACACCTTC. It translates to CASSSRRGVGYGYTF.

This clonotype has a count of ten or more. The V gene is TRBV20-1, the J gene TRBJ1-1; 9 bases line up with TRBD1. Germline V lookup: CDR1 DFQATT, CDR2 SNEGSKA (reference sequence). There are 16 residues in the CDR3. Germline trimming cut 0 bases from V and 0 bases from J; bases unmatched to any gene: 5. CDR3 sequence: CSARDRTGGLNTEAFF. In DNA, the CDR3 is TGCAGTGCTAGAGATCGAACAGGGGGCTTGAACACTGAAGCTTTCTTT.

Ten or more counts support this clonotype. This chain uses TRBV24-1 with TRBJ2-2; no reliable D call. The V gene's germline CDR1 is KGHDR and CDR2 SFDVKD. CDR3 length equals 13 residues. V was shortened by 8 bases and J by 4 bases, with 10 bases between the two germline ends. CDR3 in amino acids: CATKADLTGELFF. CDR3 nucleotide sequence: TGTGCCACCAAGGCAGATCTCACCGGGGAGCTGTTTTTT.

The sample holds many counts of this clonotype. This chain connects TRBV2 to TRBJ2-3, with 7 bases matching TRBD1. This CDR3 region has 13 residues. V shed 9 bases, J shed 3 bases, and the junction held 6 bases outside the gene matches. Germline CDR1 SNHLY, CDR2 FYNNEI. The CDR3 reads CARRIQGTDTQYF. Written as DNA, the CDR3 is TGTGCCAGGAGGATACAGGGGACAGATACGCAGTATTTT.

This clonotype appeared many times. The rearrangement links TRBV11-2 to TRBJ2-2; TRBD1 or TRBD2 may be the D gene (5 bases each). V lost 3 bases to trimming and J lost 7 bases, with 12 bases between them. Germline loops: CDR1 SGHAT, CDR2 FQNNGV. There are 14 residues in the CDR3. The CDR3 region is CASSFTARGGELFF. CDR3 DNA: TGTGCCAGCAGCTTTACTGCGAGGGGCGGGGAGCTGTTTTTT.

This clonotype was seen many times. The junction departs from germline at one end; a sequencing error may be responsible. The DNA of the CDR3 is TGCACCAGCAGCTTATATGGGACAGGAAAACTAGCGGGAGAGGACACCGGGGAGCTGTTTTTT. Translation: CTSSLYGTGKLAGEDTGELFF. The J gene is TRBJ2-2, the V gene TRBV5-1; 11 nucleotides align to TRBD2. There are 21 residues in the CDR3. Germline CDR1 is SGHRS and CDR2 is YFSETQ.

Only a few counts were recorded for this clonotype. In DNA, the CDR3 is TGCAGTGCTAGAGATCCTAGCGGGCCAAACACCGGGGAGCTGTTTTTT. Its protein is CSARDPSGPNTGELFF. The V call is TRBV20-1, the J call TRBJ2-2; 8 nucleotides align to TRBD2. V shed 0 bases, J shed 2 bases, and the junction held 5 bases outside the gene matches. The CDR3 has 16 amino acids. The germline gives CDR1 DFQATT, CDR2 SNEGSKA (reference sequence).

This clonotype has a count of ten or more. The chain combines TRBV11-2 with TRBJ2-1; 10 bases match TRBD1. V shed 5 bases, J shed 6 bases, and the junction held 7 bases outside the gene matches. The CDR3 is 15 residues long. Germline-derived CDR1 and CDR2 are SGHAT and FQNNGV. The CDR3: CASSPSGTGANEQFF. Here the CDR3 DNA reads TGTGCCAGCAGCCCATCCGGGACAGGGGCCAATGAGCAGTTCTTC.

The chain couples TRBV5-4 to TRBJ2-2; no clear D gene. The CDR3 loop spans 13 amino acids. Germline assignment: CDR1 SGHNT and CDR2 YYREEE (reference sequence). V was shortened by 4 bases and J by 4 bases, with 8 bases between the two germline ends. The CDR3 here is CASSIRTTGELFF. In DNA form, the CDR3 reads TGTGCCAGCAGCATCAGGACCACCGGGGAGCTGTTTTTT. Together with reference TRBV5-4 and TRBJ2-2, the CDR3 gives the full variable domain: ETGVTQSPTHLIKTRGQQVTLRCSSQSGHNTVSWYQQALGQGPQFIFQYYREEENGRGNFPPRFSGLQFPNYSSELNVNALELDDSALYLCASSIRTTGELFFGEGSRLTVL.

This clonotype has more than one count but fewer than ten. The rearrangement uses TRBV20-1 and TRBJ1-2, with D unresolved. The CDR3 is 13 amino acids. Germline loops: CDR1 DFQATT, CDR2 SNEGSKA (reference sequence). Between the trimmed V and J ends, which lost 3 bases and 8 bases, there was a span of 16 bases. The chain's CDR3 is CSASGREGIGYTF. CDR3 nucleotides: TGCAGTGCTAGTGGCCGAGAGGGAATCGGCTACACCTTC.

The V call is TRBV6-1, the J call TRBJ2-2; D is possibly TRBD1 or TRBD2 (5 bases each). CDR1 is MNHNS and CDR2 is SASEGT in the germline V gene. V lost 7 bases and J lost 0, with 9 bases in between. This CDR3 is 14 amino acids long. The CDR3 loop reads CASKGTANTGELFF. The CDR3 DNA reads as TGTGCCAGCAAGGGGACCGCGAACACCGGGGAGCTGTTTTTT.

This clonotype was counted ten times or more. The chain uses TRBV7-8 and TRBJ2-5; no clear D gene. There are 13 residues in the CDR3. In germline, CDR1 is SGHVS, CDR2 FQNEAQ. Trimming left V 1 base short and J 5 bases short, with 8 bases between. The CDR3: CASSLEGRETQYF. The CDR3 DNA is TGTGCCAGCAGCTTAGAAGGACGGGAGACCCAGTACTTC.

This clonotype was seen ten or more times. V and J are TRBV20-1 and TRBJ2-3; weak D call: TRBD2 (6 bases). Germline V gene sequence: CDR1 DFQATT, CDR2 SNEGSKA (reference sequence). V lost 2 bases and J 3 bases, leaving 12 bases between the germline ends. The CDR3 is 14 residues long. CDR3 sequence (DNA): TGCAGTGCTAGATTCGCGGGATGGACAGATACGCAGTATTTT. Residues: CSARFAGWTDTQYF.

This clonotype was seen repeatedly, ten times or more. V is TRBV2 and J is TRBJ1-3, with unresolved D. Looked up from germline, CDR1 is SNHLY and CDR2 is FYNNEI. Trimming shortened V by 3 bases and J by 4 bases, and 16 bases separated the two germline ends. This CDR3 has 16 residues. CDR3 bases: TGTGCCAGCAGTGATCCCGCGGCAGGTTTCGGAAACACCATATATTTT. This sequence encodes CASSDPAAGFGNTIYF.

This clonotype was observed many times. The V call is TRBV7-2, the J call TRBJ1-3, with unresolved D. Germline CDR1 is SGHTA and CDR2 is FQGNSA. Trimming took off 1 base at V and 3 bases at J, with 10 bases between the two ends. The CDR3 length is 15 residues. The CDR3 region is CASSLGPYVGNTIYF. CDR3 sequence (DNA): TGTGCCAGCAGCTTAGGTCCCTATGTTGGAAACACCATATATTTT.

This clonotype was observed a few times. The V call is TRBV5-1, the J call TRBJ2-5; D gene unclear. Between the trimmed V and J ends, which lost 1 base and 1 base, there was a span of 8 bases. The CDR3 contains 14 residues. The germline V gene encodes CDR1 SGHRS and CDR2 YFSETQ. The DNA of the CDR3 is TGCGCCAGCAGCTTGAGCGCAGTCCAAGAGACCCAGTACTTC. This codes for CASSLSAVQETQYF. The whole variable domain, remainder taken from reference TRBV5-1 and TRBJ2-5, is KAGVTQTPRYLIKTRGQQVTLSCSPISGHRSVSWYQQTPGQGLQFLFEYFSETQRNKGNFPGRFSGRQFSNSRSEMNVSTLELGDSALYLCASSLSAVQETQYFGPGTRLLVL.

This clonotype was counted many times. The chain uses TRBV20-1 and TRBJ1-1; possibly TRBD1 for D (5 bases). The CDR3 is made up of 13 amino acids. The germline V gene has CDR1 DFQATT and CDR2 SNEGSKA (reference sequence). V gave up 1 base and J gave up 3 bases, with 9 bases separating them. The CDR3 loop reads CSARVGADTEAFF. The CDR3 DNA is TGCAGTGCTAGAGTAGGGGCGGACACTGAAGCTTTCTTT.

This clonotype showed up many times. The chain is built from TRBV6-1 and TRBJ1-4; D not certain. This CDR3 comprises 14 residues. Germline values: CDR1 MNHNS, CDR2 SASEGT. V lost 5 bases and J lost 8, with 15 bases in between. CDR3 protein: CASSRAAPGEKLFF. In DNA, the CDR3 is TGTGCCAGCAGTCGAGCAGCCCCGGGGGAAAAACTGTTTTTT.

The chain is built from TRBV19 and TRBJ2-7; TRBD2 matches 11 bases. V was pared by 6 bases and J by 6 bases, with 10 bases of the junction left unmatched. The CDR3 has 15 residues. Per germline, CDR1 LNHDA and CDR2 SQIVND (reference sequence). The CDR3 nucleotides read TGTGCCAGTAGCCTCGGGACTAGCGGATTGAGCGAGCAGTACTTC. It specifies CASSLGTSGLSEQYF.

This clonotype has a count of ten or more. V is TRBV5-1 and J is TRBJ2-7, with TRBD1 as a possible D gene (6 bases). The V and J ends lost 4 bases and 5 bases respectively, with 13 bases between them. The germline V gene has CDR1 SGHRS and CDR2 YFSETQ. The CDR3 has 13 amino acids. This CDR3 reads CASSEGVGDEQYF. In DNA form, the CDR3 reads TGCGCCAGCAGCGAGGGGGTGGGCGACGAGCAGTACTTC.

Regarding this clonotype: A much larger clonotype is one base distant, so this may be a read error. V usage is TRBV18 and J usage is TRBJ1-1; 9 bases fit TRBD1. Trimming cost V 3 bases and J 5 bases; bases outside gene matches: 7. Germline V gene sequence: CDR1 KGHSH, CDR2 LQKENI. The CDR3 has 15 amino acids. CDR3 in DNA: TGTGCCAGCTCACCGCCGACAGGGGGGGATACTGAAGCTTTCTTT. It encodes CASSPPTGGDTEAFF.